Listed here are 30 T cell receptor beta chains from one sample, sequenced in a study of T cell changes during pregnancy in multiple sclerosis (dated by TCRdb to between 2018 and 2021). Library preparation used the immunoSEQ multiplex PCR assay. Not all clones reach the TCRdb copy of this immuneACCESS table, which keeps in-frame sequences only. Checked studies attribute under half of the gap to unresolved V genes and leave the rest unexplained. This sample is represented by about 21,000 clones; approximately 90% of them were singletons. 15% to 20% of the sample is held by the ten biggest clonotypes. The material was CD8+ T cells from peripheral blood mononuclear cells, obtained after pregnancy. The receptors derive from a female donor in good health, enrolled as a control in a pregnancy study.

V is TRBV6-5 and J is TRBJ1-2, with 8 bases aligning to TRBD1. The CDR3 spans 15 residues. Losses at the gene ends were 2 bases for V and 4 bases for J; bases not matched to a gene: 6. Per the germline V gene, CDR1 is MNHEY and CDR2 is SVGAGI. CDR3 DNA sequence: TGTGCCAGCAGTTACAGGTCAGGGGGCATCTATGGCTACACCTTC. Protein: CASSYRSGGIYGYTF.

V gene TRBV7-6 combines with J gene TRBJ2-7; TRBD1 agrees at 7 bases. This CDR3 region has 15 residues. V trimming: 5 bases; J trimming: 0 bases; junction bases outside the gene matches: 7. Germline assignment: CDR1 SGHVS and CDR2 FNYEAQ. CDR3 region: CASSTGQDYSYEQYF. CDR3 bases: TGTGCCAGCAGCACCGGACAGGATTACTCCTACGAGCAGTACTTC.

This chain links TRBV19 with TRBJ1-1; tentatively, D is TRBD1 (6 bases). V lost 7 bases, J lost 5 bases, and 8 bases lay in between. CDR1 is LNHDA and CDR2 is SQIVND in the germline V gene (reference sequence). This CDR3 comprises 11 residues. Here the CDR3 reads CASIRGTEAFF. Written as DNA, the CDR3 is TGTGCCAGTATAAGGGGGACTGAAGCTTTCTTT.

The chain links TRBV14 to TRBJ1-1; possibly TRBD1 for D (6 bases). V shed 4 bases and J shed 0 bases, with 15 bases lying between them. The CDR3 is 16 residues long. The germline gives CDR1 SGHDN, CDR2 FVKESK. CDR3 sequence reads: CASSRGGGTLNTEAFF. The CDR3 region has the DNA TGTGCCAGCAGCCGAGGCGGGGGGACATTGAACACTGAAGCTTTCTTT.

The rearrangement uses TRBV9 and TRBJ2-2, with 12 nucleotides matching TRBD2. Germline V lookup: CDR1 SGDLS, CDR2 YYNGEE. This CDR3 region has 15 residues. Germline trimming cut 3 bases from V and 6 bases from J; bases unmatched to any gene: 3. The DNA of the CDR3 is TGTGCCAGCAGCGCTAGCGGGGGGGCCTCCGGGGAGCTGTTTTTT. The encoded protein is CASSASGGASGELFF.

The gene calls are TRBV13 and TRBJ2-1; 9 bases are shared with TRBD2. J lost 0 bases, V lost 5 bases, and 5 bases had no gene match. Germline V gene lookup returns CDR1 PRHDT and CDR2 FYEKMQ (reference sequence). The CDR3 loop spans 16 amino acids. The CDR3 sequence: CASSQTTSGSYNEQFF. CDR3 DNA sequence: TGTGCCAGCAGCCAAACGACTAGCGGCTCCTACAATGAGCAGTTCTTC.

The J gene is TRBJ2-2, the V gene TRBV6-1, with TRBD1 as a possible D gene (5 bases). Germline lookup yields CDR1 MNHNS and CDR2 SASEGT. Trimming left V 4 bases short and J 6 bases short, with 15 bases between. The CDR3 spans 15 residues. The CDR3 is CASSGQFGGAGELFF. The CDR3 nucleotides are TGTGCCAGCAGTGGACAGTTCGGTGGCGCCGGGGAGCTGTTTTTT.

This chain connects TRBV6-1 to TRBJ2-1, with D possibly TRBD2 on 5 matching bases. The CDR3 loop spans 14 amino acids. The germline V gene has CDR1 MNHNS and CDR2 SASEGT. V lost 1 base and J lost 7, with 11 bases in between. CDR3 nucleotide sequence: TGTGCCAGCAGTGAAGTGGAGGTATGGAATGAGCAGTTCTTC. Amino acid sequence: CASSEVEVWNEQFF.

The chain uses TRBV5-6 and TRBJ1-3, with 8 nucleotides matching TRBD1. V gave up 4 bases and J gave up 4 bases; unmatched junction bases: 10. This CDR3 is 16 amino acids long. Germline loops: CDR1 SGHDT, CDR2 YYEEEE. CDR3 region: CASSAATGAEGNTIYF. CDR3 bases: TGTGCCAGCAGCGCCGCGACAGGGGCTGAAGGAAACACCATATATTTT. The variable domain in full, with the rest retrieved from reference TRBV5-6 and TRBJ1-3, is DAGVTQSPTHLIKTRGQQVTLRCSPKSGHDTVSWYQQALGQGPQFIFQYYEEEERQRGNFPDRFSGHQFPNYSSELNVNALLLGDSALYLCASSAATGAEGNTIYFGEGSWLTVV.

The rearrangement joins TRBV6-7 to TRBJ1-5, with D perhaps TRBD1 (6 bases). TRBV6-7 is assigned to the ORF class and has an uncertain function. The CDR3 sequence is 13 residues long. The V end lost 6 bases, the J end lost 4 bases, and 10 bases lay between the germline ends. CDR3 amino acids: CASSMTGNQPQHF. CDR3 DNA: TGTGCCAGCAGCATGACAGGTAATCAGCCCCAGCATTTT.

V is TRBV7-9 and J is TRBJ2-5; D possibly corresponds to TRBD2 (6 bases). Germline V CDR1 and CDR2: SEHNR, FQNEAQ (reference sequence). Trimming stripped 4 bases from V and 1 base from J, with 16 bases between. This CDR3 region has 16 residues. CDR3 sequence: CASSSSPQRAQETQYF. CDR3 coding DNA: TGTGCCAGCAGCTCCAGCCCCCAGCGGGCCCAAGAGACCCAGTACTTC.

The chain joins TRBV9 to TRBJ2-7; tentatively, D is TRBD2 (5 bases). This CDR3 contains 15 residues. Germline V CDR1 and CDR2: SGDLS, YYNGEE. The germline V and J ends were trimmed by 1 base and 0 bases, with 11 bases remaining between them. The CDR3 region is CASSVNEDSSYEQYF. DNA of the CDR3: TGTGCCAGCAGCGTAAATGAGGACTCCTCCTACGAGCAGTACTTC.

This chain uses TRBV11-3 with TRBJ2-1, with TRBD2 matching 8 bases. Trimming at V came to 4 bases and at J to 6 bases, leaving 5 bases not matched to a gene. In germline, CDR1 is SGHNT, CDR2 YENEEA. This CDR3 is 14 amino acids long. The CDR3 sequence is CASSSGGVPNEQFF. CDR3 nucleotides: TGTGCCAGCAGCTCGGGGGGGGTCCCCAATGAGCAGTTCTTC.

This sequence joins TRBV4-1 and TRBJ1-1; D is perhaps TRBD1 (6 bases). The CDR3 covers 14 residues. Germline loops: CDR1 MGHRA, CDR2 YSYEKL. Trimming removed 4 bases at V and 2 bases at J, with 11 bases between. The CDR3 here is CASSLTGGNTEAFF. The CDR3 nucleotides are TGCGCCAGCAGCCTCACGGGGGGCAACACTGAAGCTTTCTTT.

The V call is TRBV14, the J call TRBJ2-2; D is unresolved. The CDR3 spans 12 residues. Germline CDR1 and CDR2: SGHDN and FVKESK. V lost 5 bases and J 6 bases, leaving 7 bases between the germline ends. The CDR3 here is CASSFSSGELFF. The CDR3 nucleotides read TGTGCCAGCAGCTTTAGTTCCGGGGAGCTGTTTTTT.

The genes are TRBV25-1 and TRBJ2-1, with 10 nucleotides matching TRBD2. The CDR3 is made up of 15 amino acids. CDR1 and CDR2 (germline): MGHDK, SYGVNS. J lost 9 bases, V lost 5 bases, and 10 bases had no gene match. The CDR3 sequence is CASSTGTSVVGEQFF. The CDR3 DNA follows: TGTGCCAGCAGTACCGGGACTAGCGTTGTCGGTGAGCAGTTCTTC. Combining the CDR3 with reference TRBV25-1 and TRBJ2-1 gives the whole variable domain EADIYQTPRYLVIGTGKKITLECSQTMGHDKMYWYQQDPGMELHLIHYSYGVNSTEKGDLSSESTVSRIRTEHFPLTLESARPSHTSQYLCASSTGTSVVGEQFFGPGTRLTVL.

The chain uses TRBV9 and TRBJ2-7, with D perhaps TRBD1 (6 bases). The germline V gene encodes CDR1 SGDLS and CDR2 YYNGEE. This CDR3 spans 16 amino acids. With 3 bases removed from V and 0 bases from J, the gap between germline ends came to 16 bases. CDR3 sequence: CASSGTDGTSSYEQYF. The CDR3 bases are TGTGCCAGCAGCGGGACTGACGGGACAAGCTCCTACGAGCAGTACTTC.

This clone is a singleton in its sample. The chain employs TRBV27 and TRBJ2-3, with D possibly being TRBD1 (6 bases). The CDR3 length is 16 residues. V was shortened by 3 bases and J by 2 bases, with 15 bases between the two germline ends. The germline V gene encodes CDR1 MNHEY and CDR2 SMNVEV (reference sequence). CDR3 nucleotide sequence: TGTGCCAGCAGTTTTTCAGGGGTGAGGAACACAGATACGCAGTATTTT. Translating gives CASSFSGVRNTDTQYF.

This CDR3 reads CASSLTGTGSYEQYF. CDR3 nucleotides: TGTGCCAGCTCACTCACCGGGACAGGGAGCTACGAGCAGTACTTC. This rearrangement joins TRBV18 to TRBJ2-7; TRBD1 matches at 9 bases. J lost 3 bases, V lost 4 bases, and 7 bases had no gene match. From germline, CDR1 is KGHSH and CDR2 LQKENI. The CDR3 has 15 amino acids.

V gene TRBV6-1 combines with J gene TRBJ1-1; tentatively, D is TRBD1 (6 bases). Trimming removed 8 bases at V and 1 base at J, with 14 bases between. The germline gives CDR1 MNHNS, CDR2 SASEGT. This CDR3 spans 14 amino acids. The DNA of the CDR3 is TGTGCCAGCCGGGATGACAGGTCGAACACTGAAGCTTTCTTT. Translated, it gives CASRDDRSNTEAFF.

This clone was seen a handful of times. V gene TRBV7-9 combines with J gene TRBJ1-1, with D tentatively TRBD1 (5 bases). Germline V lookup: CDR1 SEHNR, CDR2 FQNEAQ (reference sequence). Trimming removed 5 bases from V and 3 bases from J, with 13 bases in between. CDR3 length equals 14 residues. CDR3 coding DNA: TGTGCCAGCAGCCCGGGTCCGGGGGACACTGAAGCTTTCTTT. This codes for CASSPGPGDTEAFF.

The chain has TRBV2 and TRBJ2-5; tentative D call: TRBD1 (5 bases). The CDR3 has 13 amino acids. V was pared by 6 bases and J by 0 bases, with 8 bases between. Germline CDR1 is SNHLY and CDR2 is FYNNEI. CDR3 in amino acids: CASRDRYQETQYF. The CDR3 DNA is TGTGCCAGCAGAGACAGATACCAAGAGACCCAGTACTTC.

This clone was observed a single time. DNA for the CDR3: TGTGCCACCAGCAGAGGGGACTGGAACAATGAGCAGTTCTTC. It specifies CATSRGDWNNEQFF. The V and J genes are TRBV15 and TRBJ2-1; maybe TRBD2 (6 bases). The CDR3 spans 14 residues. Germline values: CDR1 LNHNV, CDR2 YYDKDF (reference sequence). Trimming took 1 base from V and 5 from J, leaving 9 bases between them.

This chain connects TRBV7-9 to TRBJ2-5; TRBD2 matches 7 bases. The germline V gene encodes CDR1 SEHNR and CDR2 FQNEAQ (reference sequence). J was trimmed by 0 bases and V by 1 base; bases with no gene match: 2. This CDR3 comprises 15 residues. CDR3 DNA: TGTGCCAGCAGCTTAGTGGCGGGGGACCAAGAGACCCAGTACTTC. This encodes CASSLVAGDQETQYF.

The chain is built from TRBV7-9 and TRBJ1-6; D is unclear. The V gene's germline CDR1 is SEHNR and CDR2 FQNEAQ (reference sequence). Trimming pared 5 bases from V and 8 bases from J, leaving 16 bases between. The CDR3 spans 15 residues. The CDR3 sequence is CASSTHLGGYSPLHF. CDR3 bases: TGTGCCAGCAGCACCCACCTGGGAGGATATTCACCCCTCCACTTT.

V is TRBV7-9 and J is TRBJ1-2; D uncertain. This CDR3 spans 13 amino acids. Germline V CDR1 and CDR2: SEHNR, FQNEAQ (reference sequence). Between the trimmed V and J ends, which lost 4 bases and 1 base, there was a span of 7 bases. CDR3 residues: CASSSGINYGYTF. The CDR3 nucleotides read TGTGCCAGCAGCTCTGGCATTAACTATGGCTACACCTTC.

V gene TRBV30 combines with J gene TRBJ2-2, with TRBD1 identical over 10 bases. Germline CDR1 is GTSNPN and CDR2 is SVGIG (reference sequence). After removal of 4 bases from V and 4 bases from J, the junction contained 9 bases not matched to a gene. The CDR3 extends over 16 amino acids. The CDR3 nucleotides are TGTGCCTGGAACTTGGACAGGGGGAGCAGCACCGGGGAGCTGTTTTTT. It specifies CAWNLDRGSSTGELFF.

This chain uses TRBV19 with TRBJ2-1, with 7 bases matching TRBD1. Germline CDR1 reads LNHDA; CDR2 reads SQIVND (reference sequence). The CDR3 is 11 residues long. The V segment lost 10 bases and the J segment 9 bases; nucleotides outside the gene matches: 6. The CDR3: CATKGGREQFF. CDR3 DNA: TGTGCCACGAAAGGGGGCCGTGAGCAGTTCTTC.

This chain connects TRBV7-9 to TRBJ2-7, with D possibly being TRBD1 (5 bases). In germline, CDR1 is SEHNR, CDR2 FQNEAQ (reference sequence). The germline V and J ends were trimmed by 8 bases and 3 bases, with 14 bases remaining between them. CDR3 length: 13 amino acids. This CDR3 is CASHSGRGYEQYF. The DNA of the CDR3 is TGTGCCAGCCATTCGGGTAGGGGCTACGAGCAGTACTTC.

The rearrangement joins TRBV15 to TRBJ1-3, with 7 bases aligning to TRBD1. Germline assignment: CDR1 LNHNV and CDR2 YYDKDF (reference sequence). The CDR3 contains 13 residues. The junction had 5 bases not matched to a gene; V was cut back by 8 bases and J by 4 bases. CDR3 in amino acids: CATGQGVGNTIYF. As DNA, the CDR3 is TGTGCCACCGGGCAGGGGGTAGGAAACACCATATATTTT.